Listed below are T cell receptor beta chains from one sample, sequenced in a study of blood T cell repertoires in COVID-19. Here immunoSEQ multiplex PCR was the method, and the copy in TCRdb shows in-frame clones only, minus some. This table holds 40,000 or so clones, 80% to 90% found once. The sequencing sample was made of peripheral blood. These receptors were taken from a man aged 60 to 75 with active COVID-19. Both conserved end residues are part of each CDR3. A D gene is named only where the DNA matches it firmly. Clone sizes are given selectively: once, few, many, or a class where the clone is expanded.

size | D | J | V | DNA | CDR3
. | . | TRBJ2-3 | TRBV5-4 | TGTGCCAGCAGCTTGGGGCATAACACAGATACGCAGTATTTT | CASSLGHNTDTQYF
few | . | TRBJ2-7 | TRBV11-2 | TGTGCCAGCAGCTTAAGAGTGGCAGGGGAGCAGTACTTC | CASSLRVAGEQYF
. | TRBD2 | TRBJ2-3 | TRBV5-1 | TGCGCCAGCAGCGTGCTGACTAGCGGGACCTCAGATACGCAGTATTTT | CASSVLTSGTSDTQYF
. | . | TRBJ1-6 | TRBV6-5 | TGTGCCAGCAATCCTGACAGACCTTATAATTCACCCCTCCACTTT | CASNPDRPYNSPLHF
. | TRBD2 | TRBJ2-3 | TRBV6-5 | TGTGCCAGCAGAACTCCTAGCGGAGATACGCAGTATTTT | CASRTPSGDTQYF
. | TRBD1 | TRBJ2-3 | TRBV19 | TGTGCCAGTACCGAGGGACAGGCTGGGGATACGCAGTATTTT | CASTEGQAGDTQYF
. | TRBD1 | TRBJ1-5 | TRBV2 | TGTGCCAGCAGAACAGGGGGGGATCAGCCCCAGCATTTT | CASRTGGDQPQHF
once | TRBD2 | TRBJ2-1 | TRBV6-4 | TGTGCCAGCAGCCCCCGGGGACTAGCGGACCACAATGAGCAGTTCTTC | CASSPRGLADHNEQFF
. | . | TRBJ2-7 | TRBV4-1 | TGCGCCAGCAGCCAAAGACCACAGGGCTTCGAGCAGTACTTC | CASSQRPQGFEQYF
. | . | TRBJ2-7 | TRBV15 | TGTGCCACCAGCATAGGACAGTACGAGCAGTACTTC | CATSIGQYEQYF
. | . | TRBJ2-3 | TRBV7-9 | TGTGCCAGCATGTCCTCGAGACTAGTGTACCCAGATACGCAGTATTTT | CASMSSRLVYPDTQYF
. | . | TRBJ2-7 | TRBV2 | TGTGCCAGCAGCGGACTGACCTCCTACGAGCAGTACTTC | CASSGLTSYEQYF
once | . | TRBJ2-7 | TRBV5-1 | TGCGCCAGCAGCGTGGACGGATACCGTCAGGGTGAGCAGTACTTC | CASSVDGYRQGEQYF
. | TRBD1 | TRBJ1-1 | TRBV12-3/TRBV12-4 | TGTGCCAGCATCTCGGACAGGGCCGAAGCTTTCTTT | CASISDRAEAFF
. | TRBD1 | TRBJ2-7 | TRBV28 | TGTGCCAGCAGTTCCACCGGGACAGGGGTCGACGAGCAGTACTTC | CASSSTGTGVDEQYF
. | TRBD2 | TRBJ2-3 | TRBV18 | TGTGCCAGCTCGGTTAATTATCGGACTAGCGGGGGAGATACGCAGTATTTT | CASSVNYRTSGGDTQYF
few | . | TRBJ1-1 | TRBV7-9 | TGTGCCAGCAGCCACACAAACACTGAAGCTTTCTTT | CASSHTNTEAFF
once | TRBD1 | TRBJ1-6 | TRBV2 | TGTGCCAGCAGTGCACAGGGGAGCTCCTATAATTCACCCCTCCACTTT | CASSAQGSSYNSPLHF
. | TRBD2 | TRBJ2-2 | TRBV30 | TGTGCCTGGAGTCGGACTAGCGGGTTCACCGGGGAGCTGTTTTTT | CAWSRTSGFTGELFF
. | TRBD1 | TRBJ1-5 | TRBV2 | TGTGCCAGCAGTCTGACAGGGGGCGCGGGCAATCAGCCCCAGCATTTT | CASSLTGGAGNQPQHF
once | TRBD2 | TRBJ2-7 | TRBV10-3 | TGTGCCATCGGAAAGAGCGGGAGCTCCTACGAGCAGTACTTC | CAIGKSGSSYEQYF
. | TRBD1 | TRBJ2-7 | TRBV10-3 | TGTGCCGTAAGGGGACAGAGCTCCTACGAGCAGTACTTC | CAVRGQSSYEQYF
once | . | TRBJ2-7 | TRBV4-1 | TGCGCCAGCAGCCAAAGACAGACGATGAACTCCTACGAGCAGTACTTC | CASSQRQTMNSYEQYF
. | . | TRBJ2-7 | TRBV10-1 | TGCGCCAGCAGACAGGGACGCAAGGGCACCTACGAGCAGTACTTC | CASRQGRKGTYEQYF
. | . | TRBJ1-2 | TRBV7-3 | TGTGCCAGCAGCCTCCACGGGGGGGCAGAGGGTGGCTACACCTTC | CASSLHGGAEGGYTF
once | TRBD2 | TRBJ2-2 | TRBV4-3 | TGCGCCAGCAGCCAAGCCGGGGGAGGGACCGGGGAGCTGTTTTTT | CASSQAGGGTGELFF
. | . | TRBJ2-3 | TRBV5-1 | TGCGCCAGCAGCTCCTACTTCACAGATACGCAGTATTTT | CASSSYFTDTQYF
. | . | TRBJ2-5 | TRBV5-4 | TGTGCCAGCAGCCCGGATGTCGGCGGAGAGACCCAGTACTTC | CASSPDVGGETQYF
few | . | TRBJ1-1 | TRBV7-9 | TGTGCCAGCAGCTTAACTCCCAAAGCTTTCTTT | CASSLTPKAFF
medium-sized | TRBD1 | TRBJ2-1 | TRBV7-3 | TGTGCCAGCAGCTTCGGACAGGGTACGGGCAATGAGCAGTTCTTC | CASSFGQGTGNEQFF
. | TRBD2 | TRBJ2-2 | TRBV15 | TGTGCCACCAGCAGAGGGACTAGCGGGAACACCGGGGAGCTGTTTTTT | CATSRGTSGNTGELFF
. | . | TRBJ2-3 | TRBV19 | TGTGCCAGTAAGGCGGAGGGCCGCACAGATACGCAGTATTTT | CASKAEGRTDTQYF
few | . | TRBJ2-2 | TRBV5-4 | TGTGCCAGCAGCCCCCCCCAAGGGGCCGGGGAGCTGTTTTTT | CASSPPQGAGELFF
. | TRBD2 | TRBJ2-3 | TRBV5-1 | TGCGCCAGCAGCCCGGGACTAGCGCCCAGCACAGATACGCAGTATTTT | CASSPGLAPSTDTQYF
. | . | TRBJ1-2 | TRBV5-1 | TGCGCCAGCAGCTTCAGCAGGGAGGAGGATGGCTACACCTTC | CASSFSREEDGYTF
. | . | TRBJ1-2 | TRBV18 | TGTGCCAGCTCACCAGATCAGGGGTCTGGCGGCGGCTACACCTTC | CASSPDQGSGGGYTF
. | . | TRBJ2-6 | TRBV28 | TGTGCCAGCAGCGAGAACTCTGGGGCCAACGTCCTGACTTTC | CASSENSGANVLTF
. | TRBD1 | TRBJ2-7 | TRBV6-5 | TGTGCCAGCAGACCCCCGGACAGGGGTTCCTACGAGCAGTACTTC | CASRPPDRGSYEQYF
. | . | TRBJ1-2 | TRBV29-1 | TGCAGCGTTGAAGGCGCCCGGGACAAGGGGACTAACTATGGCTACACCTTC | CSVEGARDKGTNYGYTF
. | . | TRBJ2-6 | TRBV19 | TGTGCCAGTACCACTCGGAGCTCTGGGGCCAACGTCCTGACTTTC | CASTTRSSGANVLTF
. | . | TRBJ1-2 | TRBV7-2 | TGTGCCAGCAGCTTTCCCGCGGATTTCTATGGCTACACCTTC | CASSFPADFYGYTF
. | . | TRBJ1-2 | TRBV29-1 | TGCAGCGTTGAAGGTGAACTCACAGGGATACGCTATGGCTACACCTTC | CSVEGELTGIRYGYTF
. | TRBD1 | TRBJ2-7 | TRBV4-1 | TGCGCCAGCAGCCAAGACCGGACAGGGGTAAGAGGCGAGCAGTACTTC | CASSQDRTGVRGEQYF
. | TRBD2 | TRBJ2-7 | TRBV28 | TGTGCCAGCAGATTGACTAGCGGGAGTTACGAGCAGTACTTC | CASRLTSGSYEQYF
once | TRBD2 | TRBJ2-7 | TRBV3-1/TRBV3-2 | TGTGCCAGCAGCCCCCCGGGACTAGCGGGCTACGAGCAGTACTTC | CASSPPGLAGYEQYF
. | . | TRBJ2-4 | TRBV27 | TGTGCCAGCAGTCCAAGGGACTTTTTAGCAAAAAACATTCAGTACTTC | CASSPRDFLAKNIQYF
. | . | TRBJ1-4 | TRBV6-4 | TGTGCCAGCAGGAAAGGGGCAACTAATGAAAAACTGTTTTTT | CASRKGATNEKLFF
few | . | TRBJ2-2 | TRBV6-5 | TGTGCCAGCCCGAGGGCGGACACCGGGGAGCTGTTTTTT | CASPRADTGELFF
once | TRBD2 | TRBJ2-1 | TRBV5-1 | TGCGCCAGCAGCAGCTTTGAAGGACTAGCGGGAGCTAAGGGCTACAATGAGCAGTTCTTC | CASSSFEGLAGAKGYNEQFF
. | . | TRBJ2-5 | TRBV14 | TGTGCCAGCAGCCAAGAGTCGGGGGAGACCCAGTACTTC | CASSQESGETQYF
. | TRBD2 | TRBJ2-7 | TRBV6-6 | TGTGCCAGCAGTTCAGGACTAGCGGATTACGAGCAGTACTTC | CASSSGLADYEQYF
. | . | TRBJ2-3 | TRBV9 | TGTGCCAGCAGCGTAGAGGGGGAATATGGCACAGATACGCAGTATTTT | CASSVEGEYGTDTQYF
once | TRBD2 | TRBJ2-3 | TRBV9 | TGTGCCAGCAGCGTAGAGGGACTAGCGGGATTCACAGATACGCAGTATTTT | CASSVEGLAGFTDTQYF
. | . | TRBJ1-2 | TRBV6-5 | TGTGCCAGCACGAGCGGGACATTCTATGGCTACACCTTC | CASTSGTFYGYTF